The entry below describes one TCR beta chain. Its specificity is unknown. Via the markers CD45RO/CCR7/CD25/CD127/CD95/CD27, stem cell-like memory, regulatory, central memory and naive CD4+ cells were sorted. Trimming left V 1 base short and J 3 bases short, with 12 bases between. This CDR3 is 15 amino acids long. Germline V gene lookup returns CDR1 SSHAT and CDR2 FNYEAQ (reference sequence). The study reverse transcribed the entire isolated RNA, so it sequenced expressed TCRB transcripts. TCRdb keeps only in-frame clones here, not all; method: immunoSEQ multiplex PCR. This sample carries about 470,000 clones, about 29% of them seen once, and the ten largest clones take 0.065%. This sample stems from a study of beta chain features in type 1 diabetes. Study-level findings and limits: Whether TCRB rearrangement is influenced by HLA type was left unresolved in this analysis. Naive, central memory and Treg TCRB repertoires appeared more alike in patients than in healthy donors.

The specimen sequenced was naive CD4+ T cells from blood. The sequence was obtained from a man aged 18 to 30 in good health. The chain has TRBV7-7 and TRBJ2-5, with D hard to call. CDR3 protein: CASSLGARKEETQYF. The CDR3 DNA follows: TGTGCCAGCAGCTTAGGGGCTAGGAAGGAAGAGACCCAGTACTTC.